Sequencing of this T cell receptor (beta chain) was carried out in a study of T-cell reconstitution after alpha-beta-depleted transplantation in children (dated by TCRdb to 2016 to 2017). Describing the broader study: Using TCR repertoire profiling, the study followed T-cell immune reconstitution in a quantitative way in children after TCRalphabeta/CD19-depleted allogeneic hematopoietic cell transplantation.

The CDR3 covers 14 residues, taking in both the cysteine and the phenylalanine. This entry keeps only the CDR3 DNA: 42 bases, framed from base 1. V is trimmed back by 5 bases and J by 6 bases, and the junction contains 8 bases that no gene match accounts for. In the germline V gene (reference sequence), CDR1 corresponds to DFQATT and CDR2 to SNEGSKA. In this sample, this clonotype turned up once. The antigen this receptor binds is unknown. No much larger clone is present one base from it, and per-base qualities are unavailable. Libraries were constructed by PCR. Sequencing took place on an Illumina HiSeq 2500. TCR libraries were prepared with molecular barcoding, using unique molecular identifiers to normalize TCRbeta repertoire quantification. The public reads were reanalyzed by TCRdb: fastp trimming at Q25, MiXCR alignment, in-frame beta chains only. Every distinct CDR3 protein forms one entry, paired with its most common genes and DNA. Within this sample are roughly 500,000 distinct CDR3 sequences, with approximately 32% of them counted one time only. The ten largest clones take up 2% to 2.5% of the sample.

The origin of this receptor is a human donor who donated a stem cell graft to a child with aplastic anemia. The rearrangement combines TRBV20-1 with TRBJ1-5; 9 bases in the middle match TRBD1. The source was PBMCs from the stem cell graft donor, collected from the stem cell graft. The CDR3 region: CSALRDRAGQPQHF. The nucleotide sequence reads as follows: TGCAGTGCTCTCCGGGACAGGGCTGGTCAGCCCCAGCATTTT.